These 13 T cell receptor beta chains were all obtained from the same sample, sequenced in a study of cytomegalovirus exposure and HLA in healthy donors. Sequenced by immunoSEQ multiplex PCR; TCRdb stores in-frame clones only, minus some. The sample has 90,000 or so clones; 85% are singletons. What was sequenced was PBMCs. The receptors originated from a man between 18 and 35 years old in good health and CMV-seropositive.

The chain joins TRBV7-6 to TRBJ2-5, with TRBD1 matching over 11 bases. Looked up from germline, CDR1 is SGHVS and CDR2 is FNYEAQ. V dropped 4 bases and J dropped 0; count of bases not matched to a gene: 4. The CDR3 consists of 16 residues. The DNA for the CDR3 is TGTGCCAGCAGCTCGCGGACAGGGGGCAACCAAGAGACCCAGTACTTC. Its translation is CASSSRTGGNQETQYF.

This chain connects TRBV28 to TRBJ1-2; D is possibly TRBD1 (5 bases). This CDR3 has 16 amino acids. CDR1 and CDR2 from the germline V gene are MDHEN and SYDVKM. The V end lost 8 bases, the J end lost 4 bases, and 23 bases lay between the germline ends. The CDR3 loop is CASAGPLRSTFYGYTF. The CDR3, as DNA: TGTGCCAGCGCGGGACCGCTGCGAAGCACCTTCTATGGCTACACCTTC.

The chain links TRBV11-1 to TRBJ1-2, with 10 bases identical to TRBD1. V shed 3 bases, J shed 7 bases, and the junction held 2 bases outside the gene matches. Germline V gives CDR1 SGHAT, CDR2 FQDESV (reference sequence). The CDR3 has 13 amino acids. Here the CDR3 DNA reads TGTGCCAGCAGCTTCGACAGGGGGCCTGGCTACACCTTC. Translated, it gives CASSFDRGPGYTF. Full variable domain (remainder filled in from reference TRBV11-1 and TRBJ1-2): EAEVAQSPRYKITEKSQAVAFWCDPISGHATLYWYRQILGQGPELLVQFQDESVVDDSQLPKDRFSAERLKGVDSTLKIQPAELGDSAMYLCASSFDRGPGYTFGSGTRLTVV.

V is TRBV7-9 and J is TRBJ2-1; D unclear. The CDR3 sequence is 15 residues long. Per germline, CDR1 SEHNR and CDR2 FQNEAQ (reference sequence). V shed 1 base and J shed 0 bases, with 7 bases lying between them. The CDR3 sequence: CASSLGRGSYNEQFF. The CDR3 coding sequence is TGTGCCAGCAGCTTAGGCCGAGGCTCCTACAATGAGCAGTTCTTC. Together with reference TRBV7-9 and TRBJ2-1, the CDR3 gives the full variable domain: DTGVSQNPRHKITKRGQNVTFRCDPISEHNRLYWYRQTLGQGPEFLTYFQNEAQLEKSRLLSDRFSAERPKGSFSTLEIQRTEQGDSAMYLCASSLGRGSYNEQFFGPGTRLTVL.

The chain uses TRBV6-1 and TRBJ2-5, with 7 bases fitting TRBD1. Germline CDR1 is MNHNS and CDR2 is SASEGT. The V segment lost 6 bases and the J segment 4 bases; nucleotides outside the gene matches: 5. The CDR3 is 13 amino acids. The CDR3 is CASRMGQRETQYF. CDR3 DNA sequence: TGTGCCAGCAGAATGGGACAGAGAGAGACCCAGTACTTC.

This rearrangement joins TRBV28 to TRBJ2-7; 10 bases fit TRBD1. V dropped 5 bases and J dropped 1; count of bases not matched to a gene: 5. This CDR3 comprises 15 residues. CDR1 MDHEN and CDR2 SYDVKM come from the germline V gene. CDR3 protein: CASSQLGQGSYEQYV. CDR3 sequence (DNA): TGTGCCAGCAGTCAGCTGGGACAGGGGTCCTACGAGCAGTACGTC.

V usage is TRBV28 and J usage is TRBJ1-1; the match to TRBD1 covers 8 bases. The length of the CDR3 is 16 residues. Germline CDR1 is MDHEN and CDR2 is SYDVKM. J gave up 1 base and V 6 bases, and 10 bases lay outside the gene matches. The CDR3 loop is CASRPTGARWNTEAFF. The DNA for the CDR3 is TGTGCCAGCAGGCCGACAGGGGCCCGTTGGAACACTGAAGCTTTCTTT.

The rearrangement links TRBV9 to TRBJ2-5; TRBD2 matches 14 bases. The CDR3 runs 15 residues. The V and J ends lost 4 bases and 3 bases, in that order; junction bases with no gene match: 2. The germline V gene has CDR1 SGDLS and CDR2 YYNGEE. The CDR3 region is CASSLGLAGEETQYF. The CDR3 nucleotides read TGTGCCAGCAGCCTGGGACTAGCGGGAGAAGAGACCCAGTACTTC.

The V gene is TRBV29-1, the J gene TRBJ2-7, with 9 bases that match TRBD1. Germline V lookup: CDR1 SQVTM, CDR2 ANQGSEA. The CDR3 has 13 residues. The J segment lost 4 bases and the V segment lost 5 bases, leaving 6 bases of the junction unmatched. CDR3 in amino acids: CSVIRTGVYEQYF. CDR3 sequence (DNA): TGCAGCGTTATAAGGACAGGGGTTTACGAGCAGTACTTC.

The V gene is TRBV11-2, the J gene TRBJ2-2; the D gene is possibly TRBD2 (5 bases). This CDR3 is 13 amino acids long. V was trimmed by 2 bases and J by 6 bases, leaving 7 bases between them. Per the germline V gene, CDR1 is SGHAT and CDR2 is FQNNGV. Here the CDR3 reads CASSLWESGELFF. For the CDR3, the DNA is TGTGCCAGCAGCTTATGGGAGTCCGGGGAGCTGTTTTTT. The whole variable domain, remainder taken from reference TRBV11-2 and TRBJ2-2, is EAGVAQSPRYKIIEKRQSVAFWCNPISGHATLYWYQQILGQGPKLLIQFQNNGVVDDSQLPKDRFSAERLKGVDSTLKIQPAKLEDSAVYLCASSLWESGELFFGEGSRLTVL.

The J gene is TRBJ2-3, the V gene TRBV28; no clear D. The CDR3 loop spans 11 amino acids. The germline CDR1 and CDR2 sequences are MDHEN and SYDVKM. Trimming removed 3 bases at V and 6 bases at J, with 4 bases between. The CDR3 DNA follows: TGTGCCAGCAGTTTCCGGGATACGCAGTATTTT. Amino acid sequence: CASSFRDTQYF.

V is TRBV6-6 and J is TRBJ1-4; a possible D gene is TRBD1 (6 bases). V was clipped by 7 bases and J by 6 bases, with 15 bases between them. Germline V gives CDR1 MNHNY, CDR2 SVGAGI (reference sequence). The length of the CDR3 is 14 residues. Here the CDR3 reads CASKFSGADEKLFF. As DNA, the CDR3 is TGTGCCAGCAAATTCTCAGGGGCAGATGAAAAACTGTTTTTT.

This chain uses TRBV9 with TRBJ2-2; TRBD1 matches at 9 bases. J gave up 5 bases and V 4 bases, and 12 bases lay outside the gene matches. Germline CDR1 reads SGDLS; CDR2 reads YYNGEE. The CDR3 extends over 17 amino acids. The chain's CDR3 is CASSPWGGQGGTGELFF. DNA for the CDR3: TGTGCCAGCAGCCCCTGGGGGGGACAGGGAGGGACCGGGGAGCTGTTTTTT.